This entry lists 25 T cell receptor beta chains sequenced from one sample in a study of CD8 T cells in Susac syndrome. When the RNA was reverse transcribed, random hexamers were used with an input of about 0.45 to 1 ug. TCRdb reanalysed the immunoSEQ multiplex PCR reads using MiXCR and keeps one entry per CDR3 protein. The sample records some 150,000 distinct CDR3 sequences, around 95% being singletons. Sequenced: CD8+ T cells from PBMCs. The receptors stem from a human donor with multiple sclerosis.

This clonotype was counted once. The gene calls are TRBV27 and TRBJ2-5; D could derive from TRBD1 or TRBD2 (5 bases each). Germline CDR1 is MNHEY and CDR2 is SMNVEV (reference sequence). The V and J ends lost 2 bases and 4 bases respectively, with 14 bases between them. The CDR3 sequence is 15 residues long. CDR3 protein: CASSLMRGTTETQYF. CDR3 sequence (DNA): TGTGCCAGCAGTTTAATGAGGGGTACCACAGAGACCCAGTACTTC.

This clonotype was counted a few times. The J gene is TRBJ2-1, the V gene TRBV19; D possibly corresponds to TRBD1 (6 bases). V was pared by 6 bases and J by 3 bases, with 9 bases between. This CDR3 has 13 residues. Germline V gene sequence: CDR1 LNHDA, CDR2 SQIVND (reference sequence). The CDR3 sequence: CASSPQGYNEQFF. Written as DNA, the CDR3 is TGTGCCAGTAGCCCACAGGGCTACAATGAGCAGTTCTTC.

This clonotype appeared once. The CDR3 loop is CASSLRAQETQYF. The CDR3 bases are TGTGCCAGCAGCCTGAGGGCCCAAGAGACCCAGTACTTC. The V gene is TRBV7-3, the J gene TRBJ2-5, with a possible D match to TRBD2 (5 bases). Per germline, CDR1 SGHTA and CDR2 FQGTGA. Trimming stripped 5 bases from V and 1 base from J, with 8 bases between. The CDR3 totals 13 residues.

The chain employs TRBV3-1 and TRBJ1-4; D is perhaps TRBD1 (5 bases). The CDR3 sequence is 13 residues long. Germline V gene data show CDR1 as LGHDT and CDR2 as YNNKEL (reference sequence). Trimming left V 0 bases short and J 8 bases short, with 7 bases between. DNA of the CDR3: TGTGCCAGCAGCCAAGACGGGGGAGAAAAACTGTTTTTT. Amino acids: CASSQDGGEKLFF.

CDR3 coding DNA: TGTGCCAGCAGTCCCTACGGACAGGGGGGATTGACAGATACGCAGTATTTT. This codes for CASSPYGQGGLTDTQYF. This chain connects TRBV27 to TRBJ2-3, with 10 bases fitting TRBD1. The CDR3 length is 17 residues. Looked up from germline, CDR1 is MNHEY and CDR2 is SMNVEV (reference sequence). The V segment lost 5 bases and the J segment 3 bases; nucleotides outside the gene matches: 11.

The V and J genes are TRBV30 and TRBJ2-3; 9 bases are a match to TRBD2. Germline trimming cut 8 bases from V and 0 bases from J; bases unmatched to any gene: 9. The CDR3 loop spans 15 amino acids. Germline loops: CDR1 GTSNPN, CDR2 SVGIG (reference sequence). The CDR3 protein is CAHGTSTNSTDTQYF. The CDR3 coding sequence is TGTGCCCATGGGACTAGCACTAATAGCACAGATACGCAGTATTTT.

This clonotype was seen only a few times. The chain joins TRBV12-3 or TRBV12-4 to TRBJ1-1; 7 nucleotides line up with TRBD1. With V trimmed by 5 bases and J by 1 base, 4 bases remained unmatched. This CDR3 comprises 14 residues. CDR3 nucleotide sequence: TGTGCCAGCAGTCTCGGGACAGCGAACACTGAAGCTTTCTTT. It translates to CASSLGTANTEAFF.

V usage is TRBV6-2 or TRBV6-3 and J usage is TRBJ1-1; no reliable D call. The V end was cut by 6 bases, the J end by 2 bases, with 10 bases between. The CDR3 covers 13 residues. The germline gives CDR1 MNHEY, CDR2 SVGEGT. This chain's CDR3 is CASSPTLNTEAFF. CDR3 nucleotide sequence: TGTGCCAGCAGCCCTACTCTAAACACTGAAGCTTTCTTT.

This chain connects TRBV9 to TRBJ2-6; TRBD1 matches 7 bases. V lost 4 bases, J lost 4 bases, and 5 bases stayed unmatched. Germline V gene lookup returns CDR1 SGDLS and CDR2 YYNGEE. The CDR3 runs to 15 residues. The CDR3 coding sequence is TGTGCCAGCAGCCAAGGGGGCGCGGGGGCCAACGTCCTGACTTTC. Its protein product is CASSQGGAGANVLTF.

The genes are TRBV29-1 and TRBJ2-2; D remains unclear. Trimming took off 6 bases at V and 7 bases at J, with 6 bases between the two ends. This CDR3 comprises 10 residues. In germline, CDR1 is SQVTM, CDR2 ANQGSEA. The CDR3 DNA sequence: TGCAGCGTGTGGATCGGGGAGCTGTTTTTT. Translation: CSVWIGELFF.

This clonotype has just one count. The chain recombines TRBV11-2 with TRBJ1-4; 7 bases fit TRBD1. The CDR3 covers 16 residues. Germline-derived CDR1 and CDR2 are SGHAT and FQNNGV. The ends lost 5 bases at V and 1 base at J; junction bases unmatched: 7. Here the CDR3 DNA reads TGTGCCAGCAGCCTCGGACAGGTCCGAACTAATGAAAAACTGTTTTTT. It codes for CASSLGQVRTNEKLFF.

The chain joins TRBV11-1 to TRBJ2-5; the D is unclear. The CDR3 consists of 16 residues. Germline assignment: CDR1 SGHAT and CDR2 FQDESV (reference sequence). V gave up 5 bases and J gave up 1 base, with 17 bases separating them. CDR3 residues: CASSPRVVSGQETQYF. The CDR3 DNA reads as TGTGCCAGCAGCCCTAGAGTGGTTAGTGGCCAAGAGACCCAGTACTTC.

The chain is built from TRBV20-1 and TRBJ2-3; either TRBD1 or TRBD2 may supply D (5 bases each). V lost 4 bases to trimming and J lost 3 bases, with 20 bases between them. Germline assignment: CDR1 DFQATT and CDR2 SNEGSKA (reference sequence). The CDR3 has 16 residues. The CDR3 sequence: CSATPLSGGRTDTQYF. The CDR3 nucleotides read TGCAGTGCTACCCCGCTCAGTGGGGGAAGGACAGATACGCAGTATTTT.

The CDR3 loop reads CASSPVVLSSYNEQFF. In DNA form, the CDR3 reads TGTGCCAGCTCACCTGTTGTACTTAGCTCCTACAATGAGCAGTTCTTC. The rearrangement uses TRBV18 and TRBJ2-1, with D hard to call. The germline V and J ends were trimmed by 3 bases and 0 bases, with 12 bases remaining between them. This CDR3 region has 16 residues. Germline assignment: CDR1 KGHSH and CDR2 LQKENI.

The chain carries TRBV12-3 or TRBV12-4 and TRBJ2-1; no clear D. The V end was cut by 2 bases, the J end by 8 bases, with 10 bases between. The CDR3 loop spans 13 amino acids. The CDR3 sequence is CASSLPSSDEQFF. For the CDR3, the DNA is TGTGCCAGCAGTTTACCTTCCTCGGATGAGCAGTTCTTC.

The chain links TRBV2 to TRBJ2-4, with TRBD2 as a possible D gene (5 bases). CDR3 length: 14 amino acids. CDR1 and CDR2 (germline): SNHLY, FYNNEI. V shed 6 bases and J shed 7 bases, with 16 bases lying between them. CDR3 nucleotide sequence: TGTGCCAGCAGGACCACGGGGTCTTACAACATTCAGTACTTC. Translated: CASRTTGSYNIQYF.

The V gene is TRBV28, the J gene TRBJ2-7; D gene ambiguous. V was shortened by 5 bases and J by 1 base, with 6 bases between the two germline ends. The germline CDR1 and CDR2 sequences are MDHEN and SYDVKM. The CDR3 extends over 12 amino acids. CDR3 region: CASSVDSYEQYF. In DNA, the CDR3 is TGTGCCAGCAGTGTCGATTCCTACGAGCAGTACTTC.

J is TRBJ2-3 and V is TRBV27, with D possibly TRBD1 on 6 matching bases. The ends were cut back, 3 bases at V and 0 bases at J, with 16 bases in the middle. Looked up from germline, CDR1 is MNHEY and CDR2 is SMNVEV (reference sequence). This CDR3 spans 17 amino acids. The CDR3: CASSFLRTVSSTDTQYF. In nucleotides, the CDR3 is TGTGCCAGCAGTTTTCTTAGGACAGTTTCTAGCACAGATACGCAGTATTTT.

This chain connects TRBV7-9 to TRBJ2-1, with D unclear. V lost 1 base to trimming and J lost 8 bases, with 6 bases between them. CDR1 and CDR2 (germline): SEHNR, FQNEAQ (reference sequence). The CDR3 is made up of 12 amino acids. CDR3 coding DNA: TGTGCCAGCAGCTTAGTCTCTGATGAGCAGTTCTTC. This translates into CASSLVSDEQFF. The full variable domain, in which reference TRBV7-9 and TRBJ2-1 provide the parts outside the CDR3, is DTGVSQNPRHKITKRGQNVTFRCDPISEHNRLYWYRQTLGQGPEFLTYFQNEAQLEKSRLLSDRFSAERPKGSFSTLEIQRTEQGDSAMYLCASSLVSDEQFFGPGTRLTVL.

This clonotype was found once. The chain couples TRBV9 to TRBJ1-1, with 12 bases lining up with TRBD1. Germline-derived CDR1 and CDR2 are SGDLS and YYNGEE. V trimming: 0 bases; J trimming: 1 base; junction bases outside the gene matches: 1. The CDR3 is 16 residues long. CDR3 in DNA: TGTGCCAGCAGCGTAGTGGGACAGGGGGCGAACACTGAAGCTTTCTTT. It translates to CASSVVGQGANTEAFF.

The chain uses TRBV12-3 or TRBV12-4 and TRBJ2-1; possible D gene TRBD1, 5 bases. The CDR3 extends over 14 amino acids. With 8 bases removed from V and 7 bases from J, the gap between germline ends came to 18 bases. The CDR3 region has the DNA TGTGCCAGCCTGAGGCAGGGTTTATGGAATGAGCAGTTCTTC. Protein sequence: CASLRQGLWNEQFF.

The genes are TRBV19 and TRBJ1-1; unclear D gene. The V end lost 7 bases, the J end lost 2 bases, and 14 bases lay between the germline ends. Looked up from germline, CDR1 is LNHDA and CDR2 is SQIVND (reference sequence). The CDR3 is 14 residues long. CDR3 sequence reads: CASIAPGINTEAFF. The DNA for the CDR3 is TGTGCCAGTATCGCTCCCGGGATAAACACTGAAGCTTTCTTT.

The chain carries TRBV27 and TRBJ2-7; no reliable D call. The CDR3 is 14 residues long. CDR1 and CDR2 (germline): MNHEY, SMNVEV (reference sequence). V shed 3 bases and J shed 4 bases, with 13 bases lying between them. The CDR3 DNA is TGTGCCAGCAGTTTGGGTCCGAACCTGTACGAGCAGTACGTC. Translation: CASSLGPNLYEQYV.

The genes are TRBV4-2 and TRBJ1-1; D is undetermined. The CDR3 has 14 residues. Germline lookup yields CDR1 LGHNA and CDR2 YNFKEQ. Trimming stripped 3 bases from V and 2 bases from J, with 10 bases between. In DNA form, the CDR3 reads TGTGCCAGCAGCCACCAAGGGAGAAACACTGAAGCTTTCTTT. Translation gives CASSHQGRNTEAFF.

The CDR3 here is CASSVLVSLQNNEQFF. The CDR3 DNA sequence: TGTGCCAGCAGCGTATTAGTTAGCCTTCAGAACAATGAGCAGTTCTTC. The chain is built from TRBV9 and TRBJ2-1; D not certain. The V end lost 1 base, the J end lost 5 bases, and 16 bases lay between the germline ends. CDR1 and CDR2 from the germline V gene are SGDLS and YYNGEE. The CDR3 is 16 amino acids.